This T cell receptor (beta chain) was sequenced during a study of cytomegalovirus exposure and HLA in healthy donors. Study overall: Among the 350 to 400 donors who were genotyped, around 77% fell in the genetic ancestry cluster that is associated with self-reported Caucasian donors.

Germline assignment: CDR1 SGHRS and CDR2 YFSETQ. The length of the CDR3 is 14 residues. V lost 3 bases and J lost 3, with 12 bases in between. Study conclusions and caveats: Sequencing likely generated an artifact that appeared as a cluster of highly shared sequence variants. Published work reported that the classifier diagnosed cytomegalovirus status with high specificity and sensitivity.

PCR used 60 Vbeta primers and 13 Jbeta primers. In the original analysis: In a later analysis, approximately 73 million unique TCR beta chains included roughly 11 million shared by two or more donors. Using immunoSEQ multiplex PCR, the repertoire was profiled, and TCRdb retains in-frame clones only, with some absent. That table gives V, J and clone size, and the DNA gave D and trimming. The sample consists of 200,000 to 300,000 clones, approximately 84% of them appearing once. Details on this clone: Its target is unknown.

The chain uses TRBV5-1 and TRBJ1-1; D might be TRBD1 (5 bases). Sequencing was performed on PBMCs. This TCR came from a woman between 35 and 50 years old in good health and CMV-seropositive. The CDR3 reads CASSSQQGHTEAFF. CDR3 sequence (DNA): TGCGCCAGCAGCTCCCAGCAGGGTCACACTGAAGCTTTCTTT.